The source of this T cell receptor beta chain is a study of cytomegalovirus exposure and HLA in healthy donors. Whole-study findings and limits: No immune exposure information besides CMV serostatus was available. For presence/absence analyses, sequencing depth was assumed to be roughly uniform across donors. A later look showed TCR association rates differing by HLA locus, highest for DRB1 and lowest for HLA-C.

Researchers ran the PCR with 60 Vbeta and 13 Jbeta primers. Study processing details: Later work found approximately 87 million unique TCR beta chains, with roughly 11 million shared. The assay was immunoSEQ multiplex PCR, and TCRdb's table has in-frame clones only and misses some. Clonal size and the V and J genes are those of that table, whereas D and trimming came from the DNA. The sample gives 180,000 or so clones, more than 80% of which show up once; about 0.8% is in the top ten. From germline, CDR1 is MNHNY and CDR2 SVGAGI (reference sequence). The CDR3 totals 15 residues. Points on this clone: Its antigen is as yet unknown.

The rearrangement links TRBV6-6 to TRBJ2-5, with TRBD2 identical over 10 bases. Near its end, the DNA agrees better with TRBJ2-7, so the J call may be wrong. The receptor was isolated from a young woman in good health and CMV-seronegative. The sequenced sample consisted of PBMCs. CDR3 coding DNA: TGTGCCAGCAGTGTACTTTACGGACTAGCGGCCGAGCAGTACTTC. It is translated as CASSVLYGLAAEQYF.